This entry features one TCR beta chain sequence. This sample was taken from a study of control samples from healthy donors and cancer patients. This CDR3 spans 15 amino acids. With 3 bases clipped from V and 1 base from J, the junction kept 3 bases outside the gene matches. Germline lookup yields CDR1 SGHRS and CDR2 YFSETQ. TCRdb's table, derived via immunoSEQ multiplex PCR, lists solely in-frame clones and lacks some. The table includes roughly 120,000 clones, approximately 87% detected once. J is TRBJ1-4 and V is TRBV5-1; 7 positions agree with TRBD1. Sequences were obtained from blood. This TCR came from a man aged 25-45 years in good health. The CDR3 DNA follows: TGCGCCAGCAGCTCGACAGGGCAAACTAATGAAAAACTGTTTTTT. It codes for CASSSTGQTNEKLFF.